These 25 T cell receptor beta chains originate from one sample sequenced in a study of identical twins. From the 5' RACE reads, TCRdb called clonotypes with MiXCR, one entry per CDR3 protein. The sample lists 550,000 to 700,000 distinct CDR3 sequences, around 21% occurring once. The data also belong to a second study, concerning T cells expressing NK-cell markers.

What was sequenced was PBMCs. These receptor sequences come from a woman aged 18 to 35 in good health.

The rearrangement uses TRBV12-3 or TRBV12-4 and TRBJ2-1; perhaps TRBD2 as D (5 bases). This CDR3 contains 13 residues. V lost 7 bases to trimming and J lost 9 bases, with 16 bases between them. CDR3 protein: CASTFLERAEQFF. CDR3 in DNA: TGTGCCAGCACCTTCCTGGAGAGGGCTGAGCAGTTCTTC.

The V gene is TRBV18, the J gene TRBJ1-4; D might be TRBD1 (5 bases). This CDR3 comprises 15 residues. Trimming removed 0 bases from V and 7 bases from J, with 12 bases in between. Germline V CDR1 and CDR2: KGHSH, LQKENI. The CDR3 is CASSPPFRVGEKLFF. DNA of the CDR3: TGTGCCAGCTCACCACCATTCAGGGTGGGTGAAAAACTGTTTTTT.

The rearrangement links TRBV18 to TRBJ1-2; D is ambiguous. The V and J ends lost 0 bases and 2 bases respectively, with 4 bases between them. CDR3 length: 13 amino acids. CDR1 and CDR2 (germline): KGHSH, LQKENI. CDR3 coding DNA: TGTGCCAGCTCACCACCTGAAAACTATGGCTACACCTTC. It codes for CASSPPENYGYTF.

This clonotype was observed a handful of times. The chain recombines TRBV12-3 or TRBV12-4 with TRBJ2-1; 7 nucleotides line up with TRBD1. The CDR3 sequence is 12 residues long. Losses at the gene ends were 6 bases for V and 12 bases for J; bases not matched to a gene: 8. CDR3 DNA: TGTGCCAGCAGGGGAACAGGGGTGAGGCAGTTCTTC. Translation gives CASRGTGVRQFF.

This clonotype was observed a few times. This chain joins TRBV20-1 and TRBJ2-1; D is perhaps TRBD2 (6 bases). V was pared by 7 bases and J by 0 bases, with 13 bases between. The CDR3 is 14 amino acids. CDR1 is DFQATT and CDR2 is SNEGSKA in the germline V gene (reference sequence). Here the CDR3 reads CSGRDSYSYNEQFF. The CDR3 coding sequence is TGCAGTGGGAGGGACTCCTACTCCTACAATGAGCAGTTCTTC.

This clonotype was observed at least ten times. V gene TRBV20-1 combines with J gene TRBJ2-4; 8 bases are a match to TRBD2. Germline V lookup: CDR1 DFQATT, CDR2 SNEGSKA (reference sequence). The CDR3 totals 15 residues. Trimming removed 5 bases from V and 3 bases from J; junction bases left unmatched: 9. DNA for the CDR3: TGCAGTGCTCACGGGAGGGGTGTGGGCAAAAACATTCAGTACTTC. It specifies CSAHGRGVGKNIQYF.

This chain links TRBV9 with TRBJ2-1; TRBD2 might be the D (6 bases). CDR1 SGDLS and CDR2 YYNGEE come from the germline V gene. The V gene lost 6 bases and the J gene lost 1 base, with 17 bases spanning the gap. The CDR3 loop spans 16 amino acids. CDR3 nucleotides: TGTGCCAGCACGCTGGGACCGGAGGGGTCCTACAATGAGCAGTTCTTC. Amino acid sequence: CASTLGPEGSYNEQFF.

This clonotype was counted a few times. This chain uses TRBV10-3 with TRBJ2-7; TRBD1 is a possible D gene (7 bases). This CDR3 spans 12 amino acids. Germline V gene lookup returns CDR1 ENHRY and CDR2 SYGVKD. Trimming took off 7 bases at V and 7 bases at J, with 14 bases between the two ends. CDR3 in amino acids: CAINYRGGEQYF. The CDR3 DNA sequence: TGTGCCATCAACTACAGGGGAGGAGAGCAGTACTTC.

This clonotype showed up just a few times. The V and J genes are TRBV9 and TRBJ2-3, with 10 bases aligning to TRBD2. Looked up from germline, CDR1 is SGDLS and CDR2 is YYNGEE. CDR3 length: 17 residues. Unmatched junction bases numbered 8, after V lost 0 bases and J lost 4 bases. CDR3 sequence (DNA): TGTGCCAGCAGCGTAGAGGGAGCGGGAGGGCCCGCAGATACGCAGTATTTT. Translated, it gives CASSVEGAGGPADTQYF.

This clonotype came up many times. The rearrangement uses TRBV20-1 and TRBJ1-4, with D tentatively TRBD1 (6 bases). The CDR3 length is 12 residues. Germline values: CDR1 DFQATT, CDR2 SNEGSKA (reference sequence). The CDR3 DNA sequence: TGCAGGGTACAGGGATCTAATGAAAAACTGTTTTTT. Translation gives CRVQGSNEKLFF.

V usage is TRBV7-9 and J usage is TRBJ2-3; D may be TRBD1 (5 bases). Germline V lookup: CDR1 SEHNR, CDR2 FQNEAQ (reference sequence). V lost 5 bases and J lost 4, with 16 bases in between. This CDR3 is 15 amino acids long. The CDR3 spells CASSGDSRGPDTQYF. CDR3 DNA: TGTGCCAGCAGCGGAGACAGTAGGGGTCCAGATACGCAGTATTTT.

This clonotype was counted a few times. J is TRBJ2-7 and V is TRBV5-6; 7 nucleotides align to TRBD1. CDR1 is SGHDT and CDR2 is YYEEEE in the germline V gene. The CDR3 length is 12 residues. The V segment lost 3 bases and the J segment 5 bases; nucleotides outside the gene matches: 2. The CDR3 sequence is CASSWGTDEQYF. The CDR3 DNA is TGTGCCAGCAGCTGGGGGACAGACGAGCAGTACTTC.

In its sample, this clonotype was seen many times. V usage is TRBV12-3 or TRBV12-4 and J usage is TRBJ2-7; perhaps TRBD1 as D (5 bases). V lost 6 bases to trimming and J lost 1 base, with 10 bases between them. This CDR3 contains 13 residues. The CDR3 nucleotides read TGTGCCAGCAGCTGGGGCGGATCCTACGAGCAGTACTTC. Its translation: CASSWGGSYEQYF.

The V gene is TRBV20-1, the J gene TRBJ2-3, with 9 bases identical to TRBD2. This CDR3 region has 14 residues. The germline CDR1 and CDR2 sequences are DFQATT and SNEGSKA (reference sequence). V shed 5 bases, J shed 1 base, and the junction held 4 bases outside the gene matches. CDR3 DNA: TGCAGTGCTCCCGCGGGAGGGGGCACAGATACGCAGTATTTT. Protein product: CSAPAGGGTDTQYF.

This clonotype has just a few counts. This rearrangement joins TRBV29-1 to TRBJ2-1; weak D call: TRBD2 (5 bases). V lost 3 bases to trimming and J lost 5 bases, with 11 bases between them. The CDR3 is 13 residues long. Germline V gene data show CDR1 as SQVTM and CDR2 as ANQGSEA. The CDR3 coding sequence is TGCAGCGTTGACCGGGATACCGACAATGAGCAGTTCTTC. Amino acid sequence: CSVDRDTDNEQFF.

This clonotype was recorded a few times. This CDR3 reads CASSAGTLGSTEAFF. The CDR3 nucleotides are TGTGCCAGCAGCGCCGGGACGTTGGGGAGCACTGAAGCTTTCTTT. The chain combines TRBV9 with TRBJ1-1, with D perhaps matching TRBD1 (5 bases). Germline V gene lookup returns CDR1 SGDLS and CDR2 YYNGEE. Trimming left V 3 bases short and J 4 bases short, with 16 bases between. This CDR3 is 15 amino acids long.

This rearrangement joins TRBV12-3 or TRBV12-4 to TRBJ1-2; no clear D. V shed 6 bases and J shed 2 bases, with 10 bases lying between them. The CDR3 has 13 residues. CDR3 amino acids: CASRFGQNYGYTF. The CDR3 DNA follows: TGTGCCAGCAGGTTCGGGCAGAACTATGGCTACACCTTC.

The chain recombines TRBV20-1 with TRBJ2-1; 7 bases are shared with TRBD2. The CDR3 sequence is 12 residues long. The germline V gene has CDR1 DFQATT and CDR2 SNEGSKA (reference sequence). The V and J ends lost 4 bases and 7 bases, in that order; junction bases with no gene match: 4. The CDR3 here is CSANFGGNEQFF. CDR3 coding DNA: TGCAGTGCTAACTTCGGGGGGAATGAGCAGTTCTTC.

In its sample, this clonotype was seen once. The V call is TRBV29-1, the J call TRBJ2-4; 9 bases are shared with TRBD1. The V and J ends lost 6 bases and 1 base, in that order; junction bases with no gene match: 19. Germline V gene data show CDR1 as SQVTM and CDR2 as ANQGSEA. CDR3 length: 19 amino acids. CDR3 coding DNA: TGCAGCGTCGCCATTTTCCCGGGACAGGGCGAGGGGGCCAAAAACATTCAGTACTTC. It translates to CSVAIFPGQGEGAKNIQYF. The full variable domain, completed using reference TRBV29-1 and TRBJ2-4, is SAVISQKPSRDICQRGTSLTIQCQVDSQVTMMFWYRQQPGQSLTLIATANQGSEATYESGFVIDKFPISRPNLTFSTLTVSNMSPEDSSIYLCSVAIFPGQGEGAKNIQYFGAGTRLSVL.

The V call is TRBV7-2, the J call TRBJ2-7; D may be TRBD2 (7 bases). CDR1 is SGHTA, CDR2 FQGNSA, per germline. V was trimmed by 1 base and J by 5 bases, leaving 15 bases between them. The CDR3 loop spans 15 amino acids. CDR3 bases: TGTGCCAGCAGCTTAGAGGGGGGGCTAGCACACGAGCAGTACTTC. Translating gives CASSLEGGLAHEQYF.

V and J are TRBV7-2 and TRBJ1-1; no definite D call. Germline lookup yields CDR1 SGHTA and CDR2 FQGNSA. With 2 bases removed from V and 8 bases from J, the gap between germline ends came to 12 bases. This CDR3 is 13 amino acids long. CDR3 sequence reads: CASSLFSASEAFF. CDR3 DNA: TGTGCCAGCAGCTTATTCTCAGCCAGCGAAGCTTTCTTT.

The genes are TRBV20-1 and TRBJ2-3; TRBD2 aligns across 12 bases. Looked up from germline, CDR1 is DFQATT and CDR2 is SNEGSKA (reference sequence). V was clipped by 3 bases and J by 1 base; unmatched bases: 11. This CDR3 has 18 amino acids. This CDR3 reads CSASWASGRVGGTDTQYF. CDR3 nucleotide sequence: TGCAGTGCTAGTTGGGCTAGCGGGAGGGTAGGAGGCACAGATACGCAGTATTTT.

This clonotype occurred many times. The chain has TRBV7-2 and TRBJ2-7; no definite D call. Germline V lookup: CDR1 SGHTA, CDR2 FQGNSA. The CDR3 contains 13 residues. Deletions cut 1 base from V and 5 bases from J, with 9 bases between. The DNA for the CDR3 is TGTGCCAGCAGCTTAGTGGCTAAGGACGAGCAGTACTTC. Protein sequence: CASSLVAKDEQYF.

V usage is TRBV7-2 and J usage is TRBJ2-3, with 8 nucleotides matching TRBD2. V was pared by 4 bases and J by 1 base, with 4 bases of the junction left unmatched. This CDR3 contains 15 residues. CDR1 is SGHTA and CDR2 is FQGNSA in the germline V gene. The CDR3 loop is CASSSSGRGTDTQYF. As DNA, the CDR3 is TGTGCCAGCAGCTCGTCCGGGAGGGGCACAGATACGCAGTATTTT.

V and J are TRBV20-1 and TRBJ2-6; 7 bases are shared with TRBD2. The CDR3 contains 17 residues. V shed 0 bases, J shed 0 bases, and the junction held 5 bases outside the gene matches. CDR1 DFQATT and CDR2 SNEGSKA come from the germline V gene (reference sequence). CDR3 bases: TGCAGTGCTAGAGAGTCGGGAGGCCGCTCTGGGGCCAACGTCCTGACTTTC. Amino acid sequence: CSARESGGRSGANVLTF.